These T cell receptor beta chains were read from a single sample in a study of a mutant IDH1 vaccine in newly diagnosed glioma. Their specific antigens are unknown. Generated by immunoSEQ multiplex PCR, the TCRdb table keeps only in-frame clones and is missing some. Of some 48,000 clones in the sample, 78% were seen once. Sequenced here: PBMCs, sampled from a glioma patient whose treatment included an IDH1 peptide vaccine. These receptors were collected from a woman in her thirties or forties with glioma. The CDR3 runs from the conserved cysteine through the conserved F or W. A D gene is named only where the DNA matches it firmly. Only some rows state a clone size, as once, few, many or a class for expanded clones.

V gene: TRBV9; clone size: -; D gene: -; J gene: TRBJ1-5; CDR3 DNA: TGTGCCAGCAGCGAGGACGGTAGCAATCAGCCCCAGCATTTT; CDR3 protein: CASSEDGSNQPQHF
V gene: TRBV30; clone size: few; D gene: TRBD1; J gene: TRBJ1-5; CDR3 DNA: TGTGCCTGGAGTGCGACAGGGACTAATCAGCCCCAGCATTTT; CDR3 protein: CAWSATGTNQPQHF
V gene: TRBV7-9; clone size: -; D gene: -; J gene: TRBJ2-7; CDR3 DNA: TGTGCCAGCTCCGCGGCGCTCTCCTACGAGCAGTACTTC; CDR3 protein: CASSAALSYEQYF
V gene: TRBV6-4; clone size: once; D gene: -; J gene: TRBJ2-6; CDR3 DNA: TGTGCCAGCAGTGAAACCGGGCCCGGGGCCAACGTCCTGACTTTC; CDR3 protein: CASSETGPGANVLTF
V gene: TRBV2; clone size: few; D gene: -; J gene: TRBJ1-2; CDR3 DNA: TGTGCCAGCAGTGAAACTGTCCCAGCCGCTAACTATGGCTACACCTTC; CDR3 protein: CASSETVPAANYGYTF
V gene: TRBV15; clone size: -; D gene: TRBD2; J gene: TRBJ2-3; CDR3 DNA: TGTGCCACCAGTCGCGCGACTAGCGGGGGGAAAGATACGCAGTATTTT; CDR3 protein: CATSRATSGGKDTQYF
V gene: TRBV19; clone size: few; D gene: TRBD1; J gene: TRBJ1-1; CDR3 DNA: TGTGCCAGTAGTATCCACAGGGGGCTTTTGAACACTGAAGCTTTCTTT; CDR3 protein: CASSIHRGLLNTEAFF
V gene: TRBV19; clone size: -; D gene: TRBD2; J gene: TRBJ2-2; CDR3 DNA: TGTGCCAGTACTACGGGGGGGGCCCTAAACACCGGGGAGCTGTTTTTT; CDR3 protein: CASTTGGALNTGELFF
V gene: TRBV12-1; clone size: -; D gene: -; J gene: TRBJ1-5; CDR3 DNA: TGTGCCAGCAGACATACAGGGTTAGGCCAGCCCCAGCATTTT; CDR3 protein: CASRHTGLGQPQHF
V gene: TRBV2; clone size: -; D gene: -; J gene: TRBJ2-6; CDR3 DNA: TGTGCCAGCAGGGCGTCTGGGGCCAACGTCCTGACTTTC; CDR3 protein: CASRASGANVLTF
V gene: TRBV5-1; clone size: -; D gene: TRBD2; J gene: TRBJ2-3; CDR3 DNA: TGCGCCAGCAGCTTCGCCTTAGCGGGGGGATTAGAGCTACGAGATACGCAGTATTTT; CDR3 protein: CASSFALAGGLELRDTQYF
V gene: TRBV4-1; clone size: -; D gene: -; J gene: TRBJ2-2; CDR3 DNA: TGCGCCAGCAGCCAGGGGCGGGACAGCATCCGCGGGGAGCTGTTTTTT; CDR3 protein: CASSQGRDSIRGELFF
V gene: TRBV6-1; clone size: -; D gene: TRBD1; J gene: TRBJ2-7; CDR3 DNA: TGTGCCAGCAGTGATCAGAAACAGGGGAGAACATACGAGCAGTACTTC; CDR3 protein: CASSDQKQGRTYEQYF
V gene: TRBV4-2; clone size: -; D gene: -; J gene: TRBJ1-3; CDR3 DNA: TGTGCCAGCAGCCAAGAACGGGGAAACACCATATATTTT; CDR3 protein: CASSQERGNTIYF
V gene: TRBV9; clone size: once; D gene: TRBD1; J gene: TRBJ1-2; CDR3 DNA: TGTGCCAGCAGCGTAGTCCCCGACAGGGCCTATGGAGGCTACACCTTC; CDR3 protein: CASSVVPDRAYGGYTF
V gene: TRBV5-1; clone size: -; D gene: TRBD1; J gene: TRBJ2-5; CDR3 DNA: TGCGCCAGCAGCTACACTAATCCAGCCACAGGGGATCAAGAGACCCAGTACTTC; CDR3 protein: CASSYTNPATGDQETQYF
V gene: TRBV5-1; clone size: -; D gene: -; J gene: TRBJ2-3; CDR3 DNA: TGCGCCAGCAGCTTGGAGAGGGGAGGTGCAGATACGCAGTATTTT; CDR3 protein: CASSLERGGADTQYF
V gene: TRBV4-3; clone size: -; D gene: TRBD1; J gene: TRBJ2-7; CDR3 DNA: TGCGCCAGCAGCCAAGGACAGGGCTTCAAGTTCGAGCAGTACTTC; CDR3 protein: CASSQGQGFKFEQYF
V gene: TRBV6-1; clone size: few; D gene: -; J gene: TRBJ1-3; CDR3 DNA: TGTGCCGGTTCGAAGGGTTATCAAGGAAACACCATATATTTT; CDR3 protein: CAGSKGYQGNTIYF
V gene: TRBV29-1; clone size: -; D gene: TRBD1; J gene: TRBJ2-7; CDR3 DNA: TGCAGCGTTAGCAGGGGGCGACTAGGCGAGCAGTACTTC; CDR3 protein: CSVSRGRLGEQYF
V gene: TRBV19; clone size: -; D gene: -; J gene: TRBJ1-5; CDR3 DNA: TGTGCTGGGAAACCCCAGCATTTT; CDR3 protein: CAGKPQHF
V gene: TRBV5-1; clone size: few; D gene: -; J gene: TRBJ2-1; CDR3 DNA: TGCGCCAGCAGCCCCGGGACTGGCTACAATGAGCAGTTCTTC; CDR3 protein: CASSPGTGYNEQFF
V gene: TRBV14; clone size: -; D gene: -; J gene: TRBJ2-7; CDR3 DNA: TGTGCCAGCAGCCCGGACCTCCTAGGGGGATACGAGCAGTACTTC; CDR3 protein: CASSPDLLGGYEQYF